The source of this T cell receptor (beta chain) is a study of blood T cells in healthy people across ages. The germline V gene has CDR1 MNHEY and CDR2 SVGAGI. Trimming left V 5 bases short and J 10 bases short, with 12 bases between. The CDR3 is 12 amino acids. Then a second PCR, running about 6 to 12 cycles, was carried out with a sample-barcoded 5' primer and a J-beta primer mix. TCRdb fed the 5' RACE reads into MiXCR, producing one record per CDR3 protein. The data hold 1.5 million or so distinct CDR3 sequences, with 35% to 45% observed a single time. Sample: blood. The chain employs TRBV6-5 and TRBJ2-1, with a possible D match to TRBD1 (5 bases). This receptor was obtained from a woman aged 18 to 35 in good health. CDR3 DNA: TGTGCCAGCAGTCTCACAGGTTTGGAGCAGTTCTTC. This sequence encodes CASSLTGLEQFF.